This record concerns one T cell receptor (beta chain) sequence. The antigen remains unidentified. The CDR3 end is not reached by the read, which stops 3 residues before it; the germline J gene fills it in. The repertoire was sequenced with immunoSEQ multiplex PCR; TCRdb's copy has only in-frame clones and lacks some. The sample presents approximately 50,000 clones, none singletons. The data originate from a study of T cell clonality in common variable immunodeficiency. Patients and controls were mostly of Caucasian heritage. The germline V gene encodes CDR1 MGHDK and CDR2 SYGVNS. The length of the CDR3 is 15 residues. V trimming: 3 bases; J trimming: 5 bases; junction bases outside the gene matches: 8. Broader study findings: Shared TCRbeta clones were fewer between CVID subjects than controls. The cause of increased CVID clonality remains unclear without subpopulation sequencing. Common variable immunodeficiency TCR beta sequences reportedly had fewer deletions and N-nucleotide insertions.

The TCR originated in a person aged 18 to 75 in good health. The chain has TRBV25-1 and TRBJ2-3; 7 positions match TRBD2. Sequencing input: peripheral blood mononuclear cells. The CDR3 protein is CASSDGGGEEDTQYF. The DNA read from the CDR3 is TGTGCCAGCAGTGACGGCGGGGGAGAGGAAGATACG.